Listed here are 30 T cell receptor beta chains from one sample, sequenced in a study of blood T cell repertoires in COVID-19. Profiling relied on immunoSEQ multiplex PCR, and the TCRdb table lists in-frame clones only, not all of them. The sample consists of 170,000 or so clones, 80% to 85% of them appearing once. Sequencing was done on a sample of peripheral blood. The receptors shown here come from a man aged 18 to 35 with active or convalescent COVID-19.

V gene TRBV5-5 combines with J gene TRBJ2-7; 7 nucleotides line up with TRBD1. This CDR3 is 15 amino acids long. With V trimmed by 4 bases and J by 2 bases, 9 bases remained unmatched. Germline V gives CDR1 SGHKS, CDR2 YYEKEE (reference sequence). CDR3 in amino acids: CASSPGPTGPYEQYF. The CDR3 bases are TGTGCCAGCAGCCCCGGGCCGACAGGGCCCTACGAGCAGTACTTC. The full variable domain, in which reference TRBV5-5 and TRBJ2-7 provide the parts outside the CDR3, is DAGVTQSPTHLIKTRGQQVTLRCSPISGHKSVSWYQQVLGQGPQFIFQYYEKEERGRGNFPDRFSARQFPNYSSELNVNALLLGDSALYLCASSPGPTGPYEQYFGPGTRLTVT.

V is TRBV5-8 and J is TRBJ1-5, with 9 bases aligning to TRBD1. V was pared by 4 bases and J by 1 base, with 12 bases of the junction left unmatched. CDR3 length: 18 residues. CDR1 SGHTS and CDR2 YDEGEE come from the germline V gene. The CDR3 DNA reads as TGTGCCAGCAGCGGTGGCCTCGGGACAGGGCGGAGCAATCAGCCCCAGCATTTT. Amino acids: CASSGGLGTGRSNQPQHF.

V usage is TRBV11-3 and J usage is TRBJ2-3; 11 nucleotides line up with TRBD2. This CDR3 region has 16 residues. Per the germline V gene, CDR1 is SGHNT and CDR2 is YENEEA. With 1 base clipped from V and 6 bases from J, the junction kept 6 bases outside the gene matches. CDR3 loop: CASSLGLAGYLDTQYF. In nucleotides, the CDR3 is TGTGCCAGCAGCTTAGGACTAGCGGGGTACTTGGATACGCAGTATTTT.

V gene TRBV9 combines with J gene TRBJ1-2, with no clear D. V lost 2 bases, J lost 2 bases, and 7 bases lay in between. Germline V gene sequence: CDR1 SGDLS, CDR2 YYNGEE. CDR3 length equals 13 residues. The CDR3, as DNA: TGTGCCAGCAGCGTCGGTCGAAACTATGGCTACACCTTC. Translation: CASSVGRNYGYTF.

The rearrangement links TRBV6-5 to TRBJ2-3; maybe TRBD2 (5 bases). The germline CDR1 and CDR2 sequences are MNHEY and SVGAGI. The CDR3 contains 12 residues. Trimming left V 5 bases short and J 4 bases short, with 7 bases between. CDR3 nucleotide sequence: TGTGCCAGCAGTCGGACTGCAGATACGCAGTATTTT. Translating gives CASSRTADTQYF.

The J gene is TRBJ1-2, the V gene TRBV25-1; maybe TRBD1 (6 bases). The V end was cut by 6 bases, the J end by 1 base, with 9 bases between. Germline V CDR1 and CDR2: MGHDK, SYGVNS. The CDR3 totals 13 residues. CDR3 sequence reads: CASSGQYNYGYTF. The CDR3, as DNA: TGTGCCAGCAGCGGACAGTATAACTATGGCTACACCTTC.

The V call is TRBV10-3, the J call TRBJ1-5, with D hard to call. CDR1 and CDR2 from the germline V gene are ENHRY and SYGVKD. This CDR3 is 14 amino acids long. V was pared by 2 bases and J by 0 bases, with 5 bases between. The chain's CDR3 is CAISEDYSNQPQHF. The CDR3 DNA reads TGTGCCATCAGTGAGGACTATAGCAATCAGCCCCAGCATTTT.

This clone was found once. CDR3 amino acids: CASSQDSGSRRQWNEQFF. DNA of the CDR3: TGTGCCAGCAGCCAAGATAGCGGGAGTCGACGGCAGTGGAATGAGCAGTTCTTC. This rearrangement joins TRBV3-1 (or the pseudogene TRBV3-2) to TRBJ2-1, with TRBD2 matching 9 bases. The CDR3 totals 18 residues. Trimming at V came to 0 bases and at J to 7 bases, leaving 13 bases not matched to a gene. Germline lookup yields CDR1 LGHDT and CDR2 YNNKEL (reference sequence).

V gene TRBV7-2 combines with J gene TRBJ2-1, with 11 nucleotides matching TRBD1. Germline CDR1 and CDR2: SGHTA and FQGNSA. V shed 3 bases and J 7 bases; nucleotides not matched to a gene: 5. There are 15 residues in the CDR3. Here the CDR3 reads CASSFGQGAGNEQFF. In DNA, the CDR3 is TGTGCCAGCAGCTTCGGACAGGGGGCTGGGAATGAGCAGTTCTTC.

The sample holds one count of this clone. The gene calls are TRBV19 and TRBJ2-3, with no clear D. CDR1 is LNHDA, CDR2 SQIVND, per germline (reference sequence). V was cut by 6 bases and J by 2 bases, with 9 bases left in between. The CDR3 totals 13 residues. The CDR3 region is CASSLQVTDTQYF. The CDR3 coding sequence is TGTGCCAGTAGCCTTCAGGTCACAGATACGCAGTATTTT.

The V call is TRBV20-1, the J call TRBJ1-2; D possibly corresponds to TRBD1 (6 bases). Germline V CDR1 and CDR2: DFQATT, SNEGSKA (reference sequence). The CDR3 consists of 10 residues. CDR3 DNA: TGCAGGACACAGGGTCGGGGCTACACCTTC. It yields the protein CRTQGRGYTF.

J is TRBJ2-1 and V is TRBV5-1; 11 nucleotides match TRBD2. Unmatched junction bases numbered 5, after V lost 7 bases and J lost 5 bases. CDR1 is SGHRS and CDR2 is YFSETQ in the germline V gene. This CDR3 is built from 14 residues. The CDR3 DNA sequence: TGCGCCAGCTCCGTAGCGGGGGGGAACAATGAGCAGTTCTTC. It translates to CASSVAGGNNEQFF.

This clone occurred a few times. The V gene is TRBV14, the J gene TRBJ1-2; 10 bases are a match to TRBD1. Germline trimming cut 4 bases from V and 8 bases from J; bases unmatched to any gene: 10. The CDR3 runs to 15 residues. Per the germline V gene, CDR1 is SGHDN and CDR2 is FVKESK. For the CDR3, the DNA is TGTGCCAGCAGCCTAACTCGGACAGGGGGAAACGGCTACACCTTC. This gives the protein CASSLTRTGGNGYTF.

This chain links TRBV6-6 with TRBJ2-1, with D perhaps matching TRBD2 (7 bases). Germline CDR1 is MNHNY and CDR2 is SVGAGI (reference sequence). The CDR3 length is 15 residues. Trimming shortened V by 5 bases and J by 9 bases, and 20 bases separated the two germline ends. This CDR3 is CASSISGEGGFEQFF. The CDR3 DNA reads TGTGCCAGCAGTATCTCTGGGGAGGGGGGTTTTGAGCAGTTCTTC.

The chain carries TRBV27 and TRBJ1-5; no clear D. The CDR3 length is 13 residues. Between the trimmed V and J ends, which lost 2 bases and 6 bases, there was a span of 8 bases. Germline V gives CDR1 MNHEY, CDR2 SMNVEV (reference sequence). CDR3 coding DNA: TGTGCCAGCAGTTTAAACGGAGCTCAGCCCCAGCATTTT. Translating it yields CASSLNGAQPQHF.

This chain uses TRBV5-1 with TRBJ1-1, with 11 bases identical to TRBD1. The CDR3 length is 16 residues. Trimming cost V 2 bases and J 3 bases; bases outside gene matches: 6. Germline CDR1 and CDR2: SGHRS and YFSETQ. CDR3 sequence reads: CASSLRTGGADTEAFF. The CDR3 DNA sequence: TGCGCCAGCAGCTTACGGACAGGGGGCGCCGACACTGAAGCTTTCTTT.

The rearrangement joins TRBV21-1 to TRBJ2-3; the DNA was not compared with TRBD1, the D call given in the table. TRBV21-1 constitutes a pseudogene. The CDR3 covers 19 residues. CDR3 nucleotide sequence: TGTGCCAGCAGCAAACCCCACGGCGAGACAGGGGACTCCACAGATACGCAGTATTTT. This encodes CASSKPHGETGDSTDTQYF.

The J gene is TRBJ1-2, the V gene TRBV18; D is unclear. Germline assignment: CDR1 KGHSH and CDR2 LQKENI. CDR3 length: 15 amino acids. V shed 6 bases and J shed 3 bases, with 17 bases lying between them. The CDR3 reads CASSSRTGGDYGYTF. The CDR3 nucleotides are TGTGCCAGCTCTTCGAGGACCGGAGGAGACTATGGCTACACCTTC.

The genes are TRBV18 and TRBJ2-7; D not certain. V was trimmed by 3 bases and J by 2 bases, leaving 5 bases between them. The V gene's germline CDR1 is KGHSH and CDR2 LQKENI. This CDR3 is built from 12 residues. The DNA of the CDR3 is TGTGCCAGCTCACCCGCGGCCTACGAGCAGTACTTC. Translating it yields CASSPAAYEQYF.

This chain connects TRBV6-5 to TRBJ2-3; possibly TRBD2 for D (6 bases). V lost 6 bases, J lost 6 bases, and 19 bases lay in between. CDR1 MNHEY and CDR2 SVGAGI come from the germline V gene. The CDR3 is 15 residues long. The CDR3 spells CASRRDASRRDTQYF. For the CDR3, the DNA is TGTGCCAGCAGGCGGGATGCTTCTAGGCGGGATACGCAGTATTTT.

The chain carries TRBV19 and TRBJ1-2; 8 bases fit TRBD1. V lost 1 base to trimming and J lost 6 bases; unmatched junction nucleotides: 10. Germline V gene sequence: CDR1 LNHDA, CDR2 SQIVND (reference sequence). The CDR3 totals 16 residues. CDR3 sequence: CASSIGVVGQGDGYTF. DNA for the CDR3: TGTGCCAGTAGTATAGGTGTTGTTGGACAGGGAGATGGCTACACCTTC.

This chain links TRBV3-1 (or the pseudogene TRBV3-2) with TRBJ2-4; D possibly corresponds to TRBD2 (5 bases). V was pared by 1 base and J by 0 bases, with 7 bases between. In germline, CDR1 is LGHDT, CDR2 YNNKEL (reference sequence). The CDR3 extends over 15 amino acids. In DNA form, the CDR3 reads TGTGCCAGCAGCCAAGGTCGGGGAGCCAAAAACATTCAGTACTTC. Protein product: CASSQGRGAKNIQYF.

The CDR3 DNA follows: TGTGCCAGCAGTCCCACCTTAGGACTAGCGGGAATAATATCCTACGAGCAGTACTTC. This gives the protein CASSPTLGLAGIISYEQYF. The chain joins TRBV6-2 or TRBV6-3 to TRBJ2-7; 12 bases align to TRBD2. This CDR3 is 19 amino acids long. V was pared by 5 bases and J by 1 base, with 15 bases of the junction left unmatched. Germline assignment: CDR1 MNHEY and CDR2 SVGEGT.

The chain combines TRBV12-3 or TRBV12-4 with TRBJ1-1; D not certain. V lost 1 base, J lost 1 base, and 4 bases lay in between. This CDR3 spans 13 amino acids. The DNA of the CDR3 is TGTGCCAGCAGTTTAGGCAGGAACACTGAAGCTTTCTTT. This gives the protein CASSLGRNTEAFF.

CDR3 in amino acids: CASSPGQAFYGYTF. The CDR3 DNA is TGTGCCAGCAGCCCGGGACAGGCCTTCTATGGCTACACCTTC. This chain joins TRBV5-8 and TRBJ1-2; the match to TRBD1 covers 8 bases. Germline V CDR1 and CDR2: SGHTS, YDEGEE. The CDR3 is 14 amino acids. Trimming took 4 bases from V and 4 from J; bases not matched to a gene: 6.

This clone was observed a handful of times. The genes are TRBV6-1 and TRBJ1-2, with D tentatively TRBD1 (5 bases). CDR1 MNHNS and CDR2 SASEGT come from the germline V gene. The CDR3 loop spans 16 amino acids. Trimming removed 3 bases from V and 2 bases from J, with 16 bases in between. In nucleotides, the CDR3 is TGTGCCAGCAGTGACCCCCGGACCGACAGAAACTATGGCTACACCTTC. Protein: CASSDPRTDRNYGYTF.

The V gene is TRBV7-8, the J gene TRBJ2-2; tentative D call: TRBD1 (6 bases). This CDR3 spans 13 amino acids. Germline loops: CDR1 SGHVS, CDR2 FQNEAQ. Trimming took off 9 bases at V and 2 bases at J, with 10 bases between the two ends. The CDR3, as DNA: TGTGCCAGGGAGGACAGAAACACCGGGGAGCTGTTTTTT. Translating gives CAREDRNTGELFF.

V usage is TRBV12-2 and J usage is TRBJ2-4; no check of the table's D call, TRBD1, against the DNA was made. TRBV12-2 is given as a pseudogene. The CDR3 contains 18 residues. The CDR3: CASRYDVLGYLAKNIQYF. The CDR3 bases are TGTGCAAGTCGCTACGATGTGTTGGGCTACTTAGCCAAAAACATTCAGTACTTC.

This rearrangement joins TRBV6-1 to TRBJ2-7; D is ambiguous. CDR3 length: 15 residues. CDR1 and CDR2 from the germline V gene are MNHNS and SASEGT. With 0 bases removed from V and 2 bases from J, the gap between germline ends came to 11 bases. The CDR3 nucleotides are TGTGCCAGCAGTGAAGCTCTACGGAGCACCTACGAGCAGTACTTC. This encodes CASSEALRSTYEQYF.

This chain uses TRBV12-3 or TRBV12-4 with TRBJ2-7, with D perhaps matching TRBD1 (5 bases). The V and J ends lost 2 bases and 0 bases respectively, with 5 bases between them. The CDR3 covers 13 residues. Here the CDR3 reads CASSLQGSYEQYF. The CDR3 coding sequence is TGTGCCAGCAGTTTACAGGGCTCCTACGAGCAGTACTTC.